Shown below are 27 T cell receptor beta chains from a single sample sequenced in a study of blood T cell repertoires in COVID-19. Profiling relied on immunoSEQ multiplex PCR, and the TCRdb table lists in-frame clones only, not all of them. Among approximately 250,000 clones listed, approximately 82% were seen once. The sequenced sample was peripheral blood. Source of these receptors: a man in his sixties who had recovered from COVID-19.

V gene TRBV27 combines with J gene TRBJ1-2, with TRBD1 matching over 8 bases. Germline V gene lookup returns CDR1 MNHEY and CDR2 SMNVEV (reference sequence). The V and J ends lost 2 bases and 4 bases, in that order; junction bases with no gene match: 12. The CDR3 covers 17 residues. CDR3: CASSLEGSRGLGYGYTF. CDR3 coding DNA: TGTGCCAGCAGTTTAGAGGGTAGCAGGGGGCTCGGCTATGGCTACACCTTC.

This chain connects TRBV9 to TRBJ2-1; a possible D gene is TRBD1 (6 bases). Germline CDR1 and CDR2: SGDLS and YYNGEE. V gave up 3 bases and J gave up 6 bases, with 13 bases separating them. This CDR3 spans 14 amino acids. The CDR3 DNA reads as TGTGCCAGCAGCGCTCACACAGGGCGCAATGAGCAGTTCTTC. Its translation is CASSAHTGRNEQFF.

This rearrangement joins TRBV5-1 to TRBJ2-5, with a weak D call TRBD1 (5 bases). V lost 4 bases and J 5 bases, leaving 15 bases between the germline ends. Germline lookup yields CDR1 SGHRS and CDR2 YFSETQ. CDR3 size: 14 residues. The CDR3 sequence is CASSQPQGTETQYF. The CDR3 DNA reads TGCGCCAGCAGCCAACCGCAGGGTACGGAGACCCAGTACTTC.

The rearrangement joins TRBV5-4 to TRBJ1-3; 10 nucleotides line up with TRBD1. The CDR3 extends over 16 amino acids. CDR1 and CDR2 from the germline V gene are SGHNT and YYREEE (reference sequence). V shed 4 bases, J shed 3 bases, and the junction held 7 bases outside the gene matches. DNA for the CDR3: TGTGCCAGCAGCCCGGGACAGGGGAGGAGTGGAAACACCATATATTTT. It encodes CASSPGQGRSGNTIYF.

CDR3 residues: CSGGQGAYEQYF. The CDR3, as DNA: TGCAGCGGGGGACAGGGGGCCTACGAGCAGTACTTC. This sequence joins TRBV29-1 and TRBJ2-7; TRBD1 aligns across 11 bases. From germline, CDR1 is SQVTM and CDR2 ANQGSEA. After removal of 7 bases from V and 2 bases from J, the junction contained 1 base not matched to a gene. This CDR3 region has 12 residues.

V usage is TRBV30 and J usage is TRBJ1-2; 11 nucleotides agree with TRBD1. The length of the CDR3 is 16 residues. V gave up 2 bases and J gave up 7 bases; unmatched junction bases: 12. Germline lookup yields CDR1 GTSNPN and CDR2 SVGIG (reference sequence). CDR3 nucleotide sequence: TGTGCCTGGAGTTTTCTGGACAGGGGGCGCGAGGGTGGCTACACCTTC. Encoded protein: CAWSFLDRGREGGYTF. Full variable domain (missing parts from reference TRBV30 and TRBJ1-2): SQTIHQWPATLVQPVGSPLSLECTVEGTSNPNLYWYRQAAGRGLQLLFYSVGIGQISSEVPQNLSASRPQDRQFILSSKKLLLSDSGFYLCAWSFLDRGREGGYTFGSGTRLTVV.

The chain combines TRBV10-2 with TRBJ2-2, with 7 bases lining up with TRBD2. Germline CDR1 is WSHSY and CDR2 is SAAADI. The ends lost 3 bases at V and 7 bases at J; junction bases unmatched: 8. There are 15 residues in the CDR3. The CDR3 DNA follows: TGCGCCAGCAGTGACCCGGGACTATTGGGCGGGGAGCTGTTTTTT. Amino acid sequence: CASSDPGLLGGELFF.

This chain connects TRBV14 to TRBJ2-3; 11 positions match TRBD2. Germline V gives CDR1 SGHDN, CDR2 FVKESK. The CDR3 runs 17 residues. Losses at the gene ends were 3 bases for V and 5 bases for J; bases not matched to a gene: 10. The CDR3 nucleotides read TGTGCCAGCAGCCATTCCCTAGCGGGGGGACCTAGAGATACGCAGTATTTT. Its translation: CASSHSLAGGPRDTQYF.

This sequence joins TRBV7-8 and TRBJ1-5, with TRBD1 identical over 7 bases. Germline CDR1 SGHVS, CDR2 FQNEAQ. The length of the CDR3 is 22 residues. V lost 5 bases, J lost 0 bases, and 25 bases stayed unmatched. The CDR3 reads CASSPYRFERTGSLYSNQPQHF. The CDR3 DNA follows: TGTGCCAGCAGCCCCTACCGGTTTGAGAGGACAGGCTCTCTATATAGCAATCAGCCCCAGCATTTT. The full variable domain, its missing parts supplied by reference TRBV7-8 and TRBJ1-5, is GAGVSQSPRYKVAKRGQDVALRCDPISGHVSLFWYQQALGQGPEFLTYFQNEAQLDKSGLPSDRFFAERPEGSVSTLKIQRTQQEDSAVYLCASSPYRFERTGSLYSNQPQHFGDGTRLSIL.

In DNA, the CDR3 is TGCGCCAGCAGCTCGACAGGGGTCTATGGCTACACCTTC. Its protein is CASSSTGVYGYTF. The rearrangement joins TRBV5-1 to TRBJ1-2; 8 positions match TRBD1. The V gene's germline CDR1 is SGHRS and CDR2 YFSETQ. The CDR3 contains 13 residues. Trimming took 3 bases from V and 4 from J; bases not matched to a gene: 2.

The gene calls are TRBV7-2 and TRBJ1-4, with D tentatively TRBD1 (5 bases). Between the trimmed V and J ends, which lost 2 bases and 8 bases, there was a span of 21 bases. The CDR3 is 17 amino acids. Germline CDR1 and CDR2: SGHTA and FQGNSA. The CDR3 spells CASSLLPPRAMGEKLFF. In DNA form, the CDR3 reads TGTGCCAGCAGCTTACTTCCACCCAGGGCGATGGGGGAAAAACTGTTTTTT.

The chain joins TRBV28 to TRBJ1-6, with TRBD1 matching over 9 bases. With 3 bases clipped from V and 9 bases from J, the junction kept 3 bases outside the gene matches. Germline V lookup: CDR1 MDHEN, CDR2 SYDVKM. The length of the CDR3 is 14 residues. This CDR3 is CASSFRDRVSPLHF. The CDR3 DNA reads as TGTGCCAGCAGTTTCCGGGACAGGGTTTCACCCCTCCACTTT.

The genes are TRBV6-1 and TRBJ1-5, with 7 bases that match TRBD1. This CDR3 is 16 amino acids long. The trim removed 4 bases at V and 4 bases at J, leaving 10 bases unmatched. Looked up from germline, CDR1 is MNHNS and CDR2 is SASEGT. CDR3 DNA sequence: TGTGCCAGCAGTGCCAGCACGAGGACAGGAAATCAGCCCCAGCATTTT. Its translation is CASSASTRTGNQPQHF.

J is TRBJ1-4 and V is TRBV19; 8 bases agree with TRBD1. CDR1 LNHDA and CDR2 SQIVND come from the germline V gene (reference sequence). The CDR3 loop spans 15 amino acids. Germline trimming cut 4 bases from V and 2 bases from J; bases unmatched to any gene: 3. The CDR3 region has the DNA TGTGCCAGTAGTAGCTACAGGGGGACTAATGAAAAACTGTTTTTT. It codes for CASSSYRGTNEKLFF.

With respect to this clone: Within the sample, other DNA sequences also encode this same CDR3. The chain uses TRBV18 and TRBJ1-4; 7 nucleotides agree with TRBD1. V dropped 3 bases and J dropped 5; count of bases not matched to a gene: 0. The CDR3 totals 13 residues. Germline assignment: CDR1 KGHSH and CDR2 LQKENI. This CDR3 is CASSPGQNEKLFF. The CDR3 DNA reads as TGTGCCAGCTCACCGGGACAGAATGAAAAACTGTTTTTT.

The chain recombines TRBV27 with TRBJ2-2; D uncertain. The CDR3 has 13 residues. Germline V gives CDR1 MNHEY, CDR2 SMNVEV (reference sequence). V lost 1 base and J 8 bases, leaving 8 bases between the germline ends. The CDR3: CASSLYKRGELFF. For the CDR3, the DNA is TGTGCCAGCAGTTTATATAAGAGGGGGGAGCTGTTTTTT.

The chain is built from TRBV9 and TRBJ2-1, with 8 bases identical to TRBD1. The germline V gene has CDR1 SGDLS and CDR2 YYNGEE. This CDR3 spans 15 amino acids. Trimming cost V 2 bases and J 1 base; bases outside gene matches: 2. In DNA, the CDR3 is TGTGCCAGCAGCGTCGACAGGGGATCCTACAATGAGCAGTTCTTC. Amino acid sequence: CASSVDRGSYNEQFF.

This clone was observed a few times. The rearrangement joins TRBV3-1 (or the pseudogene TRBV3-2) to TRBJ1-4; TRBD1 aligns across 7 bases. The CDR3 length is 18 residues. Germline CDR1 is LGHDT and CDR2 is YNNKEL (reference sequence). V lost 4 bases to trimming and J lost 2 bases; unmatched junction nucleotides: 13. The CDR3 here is CASSRATQGRKTNEKLFF. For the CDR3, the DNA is TGTGCCAGCAGCCGGGCGACACAGGGGAGGAAGACTAATGAAAAACTGTTTTTT.

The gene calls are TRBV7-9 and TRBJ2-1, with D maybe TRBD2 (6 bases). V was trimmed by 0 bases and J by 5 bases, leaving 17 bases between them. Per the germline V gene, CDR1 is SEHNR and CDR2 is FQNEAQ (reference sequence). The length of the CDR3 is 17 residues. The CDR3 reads CASSLAPLARLDNEQFF. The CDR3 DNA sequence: TGTGCCAGCAGCTTAGCCCCACTAGCCCGGCTAGACAATGAGCAGTTCTTC.

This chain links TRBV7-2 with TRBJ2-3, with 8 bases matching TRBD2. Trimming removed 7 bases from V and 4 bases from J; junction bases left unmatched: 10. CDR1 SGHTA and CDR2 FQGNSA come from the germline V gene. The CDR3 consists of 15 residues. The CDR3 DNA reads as TGTGCCAGCACCCAAGACCCAGCGGGGGCAGATACGCAGTATTTT. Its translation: CASTQDPAGADTQYF.

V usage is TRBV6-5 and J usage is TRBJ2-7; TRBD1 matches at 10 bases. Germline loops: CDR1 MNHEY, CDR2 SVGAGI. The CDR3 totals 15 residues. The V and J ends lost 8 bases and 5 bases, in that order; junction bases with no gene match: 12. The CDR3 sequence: CASGPSGTGDHEQYF. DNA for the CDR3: TGTGCCAGCGGGCCTTCCGGGACAGGGGATCACGAGCAGTACTTC.

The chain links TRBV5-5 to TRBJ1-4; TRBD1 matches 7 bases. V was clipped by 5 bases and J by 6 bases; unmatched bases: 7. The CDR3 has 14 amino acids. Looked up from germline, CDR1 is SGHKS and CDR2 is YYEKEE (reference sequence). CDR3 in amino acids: CASRPGQSDEKLFF. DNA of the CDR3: TGTGCCAGCAGGCCGGGACAGTCGGATGAAAAACTGTTTTTT.

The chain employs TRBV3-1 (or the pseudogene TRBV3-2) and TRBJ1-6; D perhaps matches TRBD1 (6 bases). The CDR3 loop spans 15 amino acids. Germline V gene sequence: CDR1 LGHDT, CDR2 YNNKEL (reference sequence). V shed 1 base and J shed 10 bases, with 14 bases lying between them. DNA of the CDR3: TGTGCCAGCAGCCAAGCAGGGGCCGGGGCCTCACCCCTCCACTTT. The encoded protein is CASSQAGAGASPLHF.

The CDR3 here is CASSLIQGGNQPQHF. CDR3 DNA: TGTGCCAGCAGTTTAATCCAGGGGGGCAATCAGCCCCAGCATTTT. The chain employs TRBV28 and TRBJ1-5; 7 bases are shared with TRBD1. The V gene end was trimmed by 2 bases and the J gene end by 2 bases; junction bases not matched to a gene: 3. CDR1 is MDHEN and CDR2 is SYDVKM in the germline V gene. The CDR3 covers 15 residues.

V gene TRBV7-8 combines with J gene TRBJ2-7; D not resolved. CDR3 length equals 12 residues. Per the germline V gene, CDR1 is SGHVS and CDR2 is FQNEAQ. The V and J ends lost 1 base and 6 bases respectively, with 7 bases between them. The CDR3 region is CASSLVLLEQYF. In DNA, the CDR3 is TGTGCCAGCAGCTTAGTCCTTCTCGAGCAGTACTTC.

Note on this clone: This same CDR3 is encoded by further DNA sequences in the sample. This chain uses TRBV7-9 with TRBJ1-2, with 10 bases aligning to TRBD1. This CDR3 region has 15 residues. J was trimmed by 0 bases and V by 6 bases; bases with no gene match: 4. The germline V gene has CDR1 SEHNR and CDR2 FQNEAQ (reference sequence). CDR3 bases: TGTGCCAGCAGGGCTGGGACAGGGGCTAACTATGGCTACACCTTC. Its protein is CASRAGTGANYGYTF.

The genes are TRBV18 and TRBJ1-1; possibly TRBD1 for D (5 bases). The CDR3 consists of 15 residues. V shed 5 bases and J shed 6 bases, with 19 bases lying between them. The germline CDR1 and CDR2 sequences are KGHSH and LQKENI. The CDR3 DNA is TGTGCCAGCTCAGACGCGCCCGGGGCTAGCGCTGAAGCTTTCTTT. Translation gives CASSDAPGASAEAFF.